The 22 T cell receptor beta chains below were found in one sample sequenced in a study of shared clonotypes between healthy human individuals (dated by TCRdb to about 2020). Library creation used the immunoSEQ multiplex PCR assay. Not all clones reach the TCRdb copy of this immuneACCESS table, which keeps in-frame sequences only. Checked studies attribute under half of the gap to unresolved V genes and leave the rest unexplained. This sample holds 650,000 to 800,000 clones; under 95% were observed only once. The ten biggest clones cover roughly 22% of the sample. CD8 naive samples were obtained by positive selection for CCR7 among CD45RO-negative cells, yielding a CD45RA+CCR7+ population from which TemRA cells were excluded. The material sequenced was naive CD8+ T cells sorted from blood. The intended sense of this specimen's cell subset or site label: CD45RA+CCR7+. All receptors come from a man aged 25 to 40 in good health.

The chain couples TRBV25-1 to TRBJ2-1; tentative D call: TRBD1 (5 bases). This CDR3 contains 12 residues. V gave up 2 bases and J gave up 7 bases, with 6 bases separating them. CDR1 and CDR2 from the germline V gene are MGHDK and SYGVNS. The CDR3 DNA sequence: TGTGCCAGCAGTGAACAGGGAAATGAGCAGTTCTTC. Its translation: CASSEQGNEQFF.

The chain couples TRBV10-2 to TRBJ2-7; tentative D call: TRBD2 (6 bases). Trimming removed 3 bases from V and 0 bases from J, with 21 bases in between. CDR1 and CDR2 (germline): WSHSY, SAAADI. The CDR3 loop spans 18 amino acids. Written as DNA, the CDR3 is TGCGCCAGCAGTGATCCCCGGGGTTCGGGGACTTTCTCCTACGAGCAGTACTTC. Encoded protein: CASSDPRGSGTFSYEQYF.

The CDR3 protein is CASSGDWTGDQETQYF. In nucleotides, the CDR3 is TGTGCCAGCAGTGGGGATTGGACAGGGGACCAAGAGACCCAGTACTTC. The chain has TRBV6-1 and TRBJ2-5, with 9 bases matching TRBD1. The CDR3 runs to 16 residues. Germline values: CDR1 MNHNS, CDR2 SASEGT. V dropped 4 bases and J dropped 0; count of bases not matched to a gene: 6.

The gene calls are TRBV28 and TRBJ2-3; perhaps TRBD2 as D (6 bases). The CDR3 sequence is 20 residues long. V gave up 5 bases and J gave up 5 bases, with 32 bases separating them. CDR1 and CDR2 (germline): MDHEN, SYDVKM. The CDR3, as DNA: TGTGCCAGCAGTCTGACCCCCGGGGGATCTAGCCGTGTATCTAGAGATACGCAGTATTTT. It encodes CASSLTPGGSSRVSRDTQYF.

The V and J genes are TRBV7-9 and TRBJ2-7, with D tentatively TRBD1 or TRBD2 (5 bases each). V was shortened by 0 bases and J by 5 bases, with 14 bases between the two germline ends. This CDR3 has 15 residues. Germline-derived CDR1 and CDR2 are SEHNR and FQNEAQ (reference sequence). CDR3 bases: TGTGCCAGCAGCTTAGCGGGACGAGAGGGCGACGAGCAGTACTTC. Translating it yields CASSLAGREGDEQYF.

This chain uses TRBV27 with TRBJ1-3; D gene unclear. The CDR3 is 14 residues long. Germline CDR1 is MNHEY and CDR2 is SMNVEV (reference sequence). Trimming stripped 5 bases from V and 3 bases from J, with 11 bases between. As DNA, the CDR3 is TGTGCCAGCAGTCGGGGAAGACATGGAAACACCATATATTTT. This sequence encodes CASSRGRHGNTIYF.

The genes are TRBV4-3 and TRBJ1-4; a possible D gene is TRBD1 (5 bases). CDR3 length: 17 residues. V was clipped by 3 bases and J by 8 bases, with 22 bases between them. Germline V gene sequence: CDR1 LGHNA, CDR2 YSLEER. CDR3 DNA: TGCGCCAGCAGCCAGAGGGACTCGGGGGAATGGGGAGAAAAACTGTTTTTT. It translates to CASSQRDSGEWGEKLFF.

This clone appeared a few times. The sample contains more than one DNA sequence encoding this CDR3. V usage is TRBV9 and J usage is TRBJ2-3, with a tentative D call TRBD2 (6 bases). CDR1 and CDR2 from the germline V gene are SGDLS and YYNGEE. The CDR3 is made up of 15 amino acids. Trimming shortened V by 4 bases and J by 0 bases, and 12 bases separated the two germline ends. The DNA for the CDR3 is TGTGCCAGCAGCCCCTGGGACTTCAGCACAGATACGCAGTATTTT. Its protein product is CASSPWDFSTDTQYF. Variable domain in full (rest from reference TRBV9 and TRBJ2-3): DSGVTQTPKHLITATGQRVTLRCSPRSGDLSVYWYQQSLDQGLQFLIQYYNGEERAKGNILERFSAQQFPDLHSELNLSSLELGDSALYFCASSPWDFSTDTQYFGPGTRLTVL.

V usage is TRBV7-6 and J usage is TRBJ1-4, with D possibly being TRBD1 (5 bases). Trimming took off 3 bases at V and 2 bases at J, with 7 bases between the two ends. The CDR3 spans 14 residues. Germline V CDR1 and CDR2: SGHVS, FNYEAQ. The CDR3 region has the DNA TGTGCCAGCAGCTTTCCAGGGACTAATGAAAAACTGTTTTTT. This translates into CASSFPGTNEKLFF.

The J gene is TRBJ2-1, the V gene TRBV27; unclear D gene. The CDR3 is made up of 16 amino acids. Germline CDR1 and CDR2: MNHEY and SMNVEV (reference sequence). Trimming left V 1 base short and J 1 base short, with 11 bases between. CDR3 amino acids: CASSLFGEGSYNEQFF. CDR3 DNA sequence: TGTGCCAGCAGTTTATTTGGGGAAGGGTCCTACAATGAGCAGTTCTTC.

The V gene is TRBV29-1, the J gene TRBJ2-7, with D maybe TRBD1 (6 bases). Germline values: CDR1 SQVTM, CDR2 ANQGSEA. This CDR3 spans 15 amino acids. V dropped 5 bases and J dropped 3 bases, with 20 bases sitting between them. The CDR3 here is CSVIFLGAEDYEQYF. CDR3 nucleotides: TGCAGCGTTATTTTTTTGGGGGCAGAAGACTACGAGCAGTACTTC.

The chain uses TRBV7-9 and TRBJ1-1; D remains ambiguous. Trimming pared 3 bases from V and 6 bases from J, leaving 11 bases between. This CDR3 spans 13 amino acids. Germline lookup yields CDR1 SEHNR and CDR2 FQNEAQ (reference sequence). The CDR3 region is CASSFVGLAEAFF. The CDR3 region has the DNA TGTGCCAGCAGCTTTGTGGGGTTGGCTGAAGCTTTCTTT.

J is TRBJ2-2 and V is TRBV9; 7 bases agree with TRBD1. Trimming cost V 3 bases and J 6 bases; bases outside gene matches: 2. From germline, CDR1 is SGDLS and CDR2 YYNGEE. This CDR3 has 13 amino acids. This CDR3 is CASSDQGAGELFF. In DNA, the CDR3 is TGTGCCAGCAGCGACCAGGGGGCCGGGGAGCTGTTTTTT.

The chain recombines TRBV27 with TRBJ1-4; D remains ambiguous. V lost 3 bases and J 8 bases, leaving 10 bases between the germline ends. This CDR3 contains 13 residues. Germline CDR1 is MNHEY and CDR2 is SMNVEV (reference sequence). This CDR3 reads CASSLASMEKLFF. For the CDR3, the DNA is TGTGCCAGCAGTTTGGCGTCCATGGAAAAACTGTTTTTT.

The chain couples TRBV27 to TRBJ1-5, with D uncertain. This CDR3 comprises 14 residues. Trimming took 6 bases from V and 0 from J, leaving 9 bases between them. The germline CDR1 and CDR2 sequences are MNHEY and SMNVEV (reference sequence). The CDR3 reads CASRPPNSNQPQHF. The CDR3, as DNA: TGTGCCAGCAGGCCCCCAAATAGCAATCAGCCCCAGCATTTT.

The chain carries TRBV28 and TRBJ1-3, with D possibly being TRBD1 (6 bases). CDR3 size: 16 residues. The V and J ends lost 3 bases and 1 base respectively, with 13 bases between them. Per the germline V gene, CDR1 is MDHEN and CDR2 is SYDVKM. CDR3 sequence (DNA): TGTGCCAGCAGTTTTGGGACAAGAGAATCTGGAAACACCATATATTTT. Translating gives CASSFGTRESGNTIYF.

This clone was recorded once. The chain combines TRBV7-3 with TRBJ2-1; possibly TRBD1 or TRBD2 for D (5 bases each). Per the germline V gene, CDR1 is SGHTA and CDR2 is FQGTGA. The CDR3 runs to 15 residues. Trimming pared 5 bases from V and 4 bases from J, leaving 15 bases between. Here the CDR3 DNA reads TGTGCCAGCAGCATAGGGTTAGGGGAGTACAATGAGCAGTTCTTC. Its translation: CASSIGLGEYNEQFF.

The V call is TRBV9, the J call TRBJ2-6, with D perhaps TRBD1 or TRBD2 (5 bases each). Trimming cost V 3 bases and J 4 bases, with 11 bases left between them. The CDR3 has 15 residues. From germline, CDR1 is SGDLS and CDR2 YYNGEE. The chain's CDR3 is CASSAVGAGANVLTF. The CDR3 DNA sequence: TGTGCCAGCAGCGCGGTCGGGGCCGGGGCCAACGTCCTGACTTTC.

The rearrangement joins TRBV7-6 to TRBJ1-5, with 10 bases fitting TRBD1. Per germline, CDR1 SGHVS and CDR2 FNYEAQ. The CDR3 loop spans 15 amino acids. With 3 bases clipped from V and 3 bases from J, the junction kept 2 bases outside the gene matches. CDR3 loop: CASSLDRGFNQPQHF. The CDR3 nucleotides read TGTGCCAGCAGCTTGGACAGGGGGTTCAATCAGCCCCAGCATTTT.

The rearrangement uses TRBV12-2 and TRBJ2-7; TRBD1 reflects the table's D call only, with no check against the DNA. TRBV12-2 is recorded as a pseudogene. The CDR3 runs 15 residues. CDR3 sequence: CASLPMRRGRWEQYF. DNA of the CDR3: TGTGCAAGTCTCCCAATGCGCAGGGGGAGGTGGGAGCAGTACTTC.

The chain links TRBV6-5 to TRBJ2-2; 10 bases align to TRBD1. CDR1 MNHEY and CDR2 SVGAGI come from the germline V gene. Trimming cost V 0 bases and J 7 bases; bases outside gene matches: 5. CDR3 length equals 16 residues. The CDR3, as DNA: TGTGCCAGCAGTTACTCGATTGGGACAGGGGTCGGGGAGCTGTTTTTT. This translates into CASSYSIGTGVGELFF.

This chain uses TRBV5-1 with TRBJ2-7; D uncertain. Germline V CDR1 and CDR2: SGHRS, YFSETQ. This CDR3 contains 12 residues. V was pared by 0 bases and J by 5 bases, with 6 bases between. CDR3 sequence reads: CASSLAAHEQYF. The CDR3, as DNA: TGCGCCAGCAGCTTGGCCGCCCACGAGCAGTACTTC.